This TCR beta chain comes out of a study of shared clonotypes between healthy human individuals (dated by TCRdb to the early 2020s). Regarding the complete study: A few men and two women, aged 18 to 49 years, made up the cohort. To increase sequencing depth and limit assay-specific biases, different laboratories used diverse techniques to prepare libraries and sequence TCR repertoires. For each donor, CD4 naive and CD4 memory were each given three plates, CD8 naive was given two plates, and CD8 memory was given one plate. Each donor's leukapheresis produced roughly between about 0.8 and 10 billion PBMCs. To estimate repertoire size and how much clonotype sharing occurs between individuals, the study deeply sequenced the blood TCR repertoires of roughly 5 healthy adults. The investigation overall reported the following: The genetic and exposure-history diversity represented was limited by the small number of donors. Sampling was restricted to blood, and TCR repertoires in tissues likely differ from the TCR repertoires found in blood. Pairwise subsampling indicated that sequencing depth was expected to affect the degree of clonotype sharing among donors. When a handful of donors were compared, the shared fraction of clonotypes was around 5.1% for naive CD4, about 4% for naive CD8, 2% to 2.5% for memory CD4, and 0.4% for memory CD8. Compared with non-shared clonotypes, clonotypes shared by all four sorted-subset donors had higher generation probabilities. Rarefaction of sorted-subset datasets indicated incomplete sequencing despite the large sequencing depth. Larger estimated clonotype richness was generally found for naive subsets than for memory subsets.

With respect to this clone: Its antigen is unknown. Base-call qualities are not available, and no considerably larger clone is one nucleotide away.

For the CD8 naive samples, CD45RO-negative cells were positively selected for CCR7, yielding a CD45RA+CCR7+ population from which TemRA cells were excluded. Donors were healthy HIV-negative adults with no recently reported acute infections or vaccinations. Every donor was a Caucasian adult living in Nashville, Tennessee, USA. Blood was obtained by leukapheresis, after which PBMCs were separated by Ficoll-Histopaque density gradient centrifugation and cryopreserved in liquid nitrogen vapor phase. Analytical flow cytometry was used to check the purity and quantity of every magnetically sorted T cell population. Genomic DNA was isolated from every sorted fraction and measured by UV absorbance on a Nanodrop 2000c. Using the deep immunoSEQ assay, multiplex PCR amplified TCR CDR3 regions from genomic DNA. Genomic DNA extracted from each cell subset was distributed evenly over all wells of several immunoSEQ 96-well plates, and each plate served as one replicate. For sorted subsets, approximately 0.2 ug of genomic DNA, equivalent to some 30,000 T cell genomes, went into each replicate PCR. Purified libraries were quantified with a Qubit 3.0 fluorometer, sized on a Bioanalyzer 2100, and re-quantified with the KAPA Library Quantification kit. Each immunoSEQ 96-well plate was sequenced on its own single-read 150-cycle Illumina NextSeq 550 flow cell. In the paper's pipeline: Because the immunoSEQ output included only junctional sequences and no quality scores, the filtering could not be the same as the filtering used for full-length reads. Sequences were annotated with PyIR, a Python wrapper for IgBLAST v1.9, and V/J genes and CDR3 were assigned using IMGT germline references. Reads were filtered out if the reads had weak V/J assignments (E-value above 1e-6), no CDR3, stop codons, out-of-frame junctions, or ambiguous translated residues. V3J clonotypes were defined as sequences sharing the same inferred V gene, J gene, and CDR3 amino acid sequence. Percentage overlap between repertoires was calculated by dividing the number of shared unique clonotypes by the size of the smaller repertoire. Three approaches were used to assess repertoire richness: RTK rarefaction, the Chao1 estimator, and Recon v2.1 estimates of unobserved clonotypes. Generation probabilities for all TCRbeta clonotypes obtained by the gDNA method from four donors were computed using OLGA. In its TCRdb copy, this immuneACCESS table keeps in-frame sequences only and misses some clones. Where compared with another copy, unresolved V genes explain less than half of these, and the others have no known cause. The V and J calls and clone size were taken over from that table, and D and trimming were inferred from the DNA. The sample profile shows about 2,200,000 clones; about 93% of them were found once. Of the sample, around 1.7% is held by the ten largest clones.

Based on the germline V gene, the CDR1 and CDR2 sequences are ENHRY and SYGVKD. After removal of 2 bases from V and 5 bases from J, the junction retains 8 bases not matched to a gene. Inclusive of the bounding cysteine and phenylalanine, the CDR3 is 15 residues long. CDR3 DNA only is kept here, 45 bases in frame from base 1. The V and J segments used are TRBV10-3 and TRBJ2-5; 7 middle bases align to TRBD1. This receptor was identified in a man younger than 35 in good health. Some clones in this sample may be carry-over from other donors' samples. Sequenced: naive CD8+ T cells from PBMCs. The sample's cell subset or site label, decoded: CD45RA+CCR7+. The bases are TGTGCCATCAGTGAGGTAAACAGGGGTGCGGAGACCCAGTACTTC. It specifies CAISEVNRGAETQYF.